The T cell receptor (beta chain) under discussion was sequenced for a study of control samples from healthy donors and cancer patients. The CDR3 covers 13 residues. V was shortened by 2 bases and J by 5 bases, with 7 bases between the two germline ends. Germline loops: CDR1 MNHEY, CDR2 SVGAGI. The assay was immunoSEQ multiplex PCR, and TCRdb's table has in-frame clones only and misses some. The sample has around 170,000 clones; around 90% are singletons. The V and J genes are TRBV6-5 and TRBJ1-5; D gene unclear. The sequencing sample was made of blood. This TCR was recovered from a woman aged 25 to 39 in good health. This CDR3 reads CASSYRADQPQHF. As DNA, the CDR3 is TGTGCCAGCAGTTACCGAGCTGATCAGCCCCAGCATTTT.